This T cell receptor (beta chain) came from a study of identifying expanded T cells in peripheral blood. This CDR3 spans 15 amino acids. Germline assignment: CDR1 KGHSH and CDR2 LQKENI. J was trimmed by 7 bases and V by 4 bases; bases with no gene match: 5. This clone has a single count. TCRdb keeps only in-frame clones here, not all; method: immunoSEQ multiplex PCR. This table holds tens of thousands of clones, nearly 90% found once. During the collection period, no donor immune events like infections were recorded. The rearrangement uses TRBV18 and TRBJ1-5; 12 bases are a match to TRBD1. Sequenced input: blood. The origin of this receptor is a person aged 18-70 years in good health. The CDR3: CASSLGTGGVQPQHF. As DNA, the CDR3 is TGTGCCAGCTCACTCGGGACAGGGGGCGTACAGCCCCAGCATTTT.